These T cell receptor beta chains were read from a single sample in a study of cytomegalovirus exposure and HLA in healthy donors. Measured with immunoSEQ multiplex PCR; TCRdb has only the in-frame clones, and not every one. The sample yields 200,000 to 250,000 clones, 75% to 85% seen once. Source material: PBMCs. The source is a woman in her fifties or sixties in good health and CMV-seropositive. The CDR3 runs from the conserved cysteine through the conserved F or W. The order of the fields is J gene, D gene, clone size, V gene, CDR3 protein, CDR3 DNA. D genes are given only for firm matches. Size is omitted from some rows. Given values are once, few, many or a class for expanded clones.

TRBJ1-1,NA,many,TRBV19,CASTQGFEAFF,TGTGCCAGTACCCAGGGGTTTGAAGCTTTCTTT
TRBJ1-3,TRBD1,NA,TRBV16,CASSQLTGGGNTIYF,TGTGCCAGCAGCCAACTCACAGGGGGAGGAAACACCATATATTTT
TRBJ2-7,TRBD2,NA,TRBV19,CASSPSGRSSYEQYF,TGTGCCAGTAGCCCTAGCGGGAGGAGCTCCTACGAGCAGTACTTC
TRBJ1-5,NA,NA,TRBV28,CASTDSTGWGNQPQHF,TGTGCCAGCACCGACTCGACGGGATGGGGCAATCAGCCCCAGCATTTT
TRBJ2-1,TRBD2,NA,TRBV18,CASSQSGTSGSEQFF,TGTGCCAGCTCACAGAGCGGGACTAGCGGGAGTGAGCAGTTCTTC
TRBJ1-3,NA,NA,TRBV4-2,CASSQERLVSGNTIYF,TGTGCCAGCAGCCAAGAGAGATTAGTCTCTGGAAACACCATATATTTT
TRBJ2-4,NA,NA,TRBV30,CAWSVARWTSLAKNIQYF,TGTGCCTGGAGTGTGGCCAGATGGACATCCTTGGCCAAAAACATTCAGTACTTC
TRBJ2-5,NA,NA,TRBV2,CASSEGRRYWETQYF,TGTGCCAGCAGTGAAGGGAGGAGGTACTGGGAGACCCAGTACTTC
TRBJ2-7,TRBD2,NA,TRBV13,CASSPAGLAGGFHEQYF,TGTGCCAGCAGCCCAGCCGGACTAGCGGGAGGGTTCCACGAGCAGTACTTC
TRBJ2-7,TRBD1,once,TRBV6-1,CASMGQQFSYEQYF,TGTGCCAGCATGGGACAGCAATTTTCCTACGAGCAGTACTTC
TRBJ2-1,TRBD2,few,TRBV28,CASITSGTNSYNEQFF,TGTGCCAGCATTACTAGCGGGACTAATTCCTACAATGAGCAGTTCTTC
TRBJ1-1,NA,once,TRBV7-9,CASSLIIQQGKGMGFF,TGTGCCAGCAGCTTAATCATTCAACAAGGTAAGGGGATGGGTTTCTTT
TRBJ2-5,TRBD1,once,TRBV10-1,CASSDLDRALQETQYF,TGCGCCAGCAGTGATTTGGACAGGGCCCTCCAGGAGACCCAGTACTTC
TRBJ2-2,TRBD1,once,TRBV29-1,CSVLGQGNTGELFF,TGCAGCGTTTTAGGACAGGGGAACACCGGGGAGCTGTTTTTT
TRBJ2-2,TRBD1,NA,TRBV19,CASSIRTGGNTGELFF,TGTGCCAGTAGTATCAGGACAGGGGGGAACACCGGGGAGCTGTTTTTT
TRBJ2-1,NA,NA,TRBV6-1,CASSGVAVSYNEQFF,TGTGCCAGCAGTGGGGTAGCGGTCTCCTACAATGAGCAGTTCTTC
TRBJ1-2,NA,NA,TRBV5-6,CASSLTGANYGYTF,TGTGCCAGCAGCTTAACCGGAGCTAACTATGGCTACACCTTC
TRBJ2-2,TRBD2,NA,TRBV7-3,CASSLSRPSGIGELFF,TGTGCCAGCAGCTTAAGTCGCCCAAGCGGGATAGGGGAGCTGTTTTTT
TRBJ2-7,TRBD1,NA,TRBV7-9,CASSWTGGYEQYF,TGTGCCAGCAGCTGGACAGGGGGTTACGAGCAGTACTTC
TRBJ1-3,NA,few,TRBV4-1,CASMDISGNTIYF,TGCGCCAGCATGGACATCTCTGGAAACACCATATATTTT
TRBJ1-1,NA,NA,TRBV7-9,CASSGWTENTEAFF,TGTGCCAGCAGCGGGTGGACAGAGAACACTGAAGCTTTCTTT
TRBJ1-4,NA,NA,TRBV4-2,CASSPNVGGANEKLFF,TGTGCCAGCAGCCCCAACGTCGGGGGGGCTAATGAAAAACTGTTTTTT
TRBJ2-5,TRBD1,NA,TRBV15,CATSRDRGPTVTQYF,TGTGCCACCAGCAGGGACAGGGGGCCTACGGTGACCCAGTACTTC
TRBJ2-7,TRBD1,NA,TRBV29-1,CSVRQGPYEQYF,TGCAGCGTGCGACAGGGGCCCTACGAGCAGTACTTC
TRBJ1-4,NA,NA,TRBV5-1,CASSLDRTTNEKLFF,TGCGCCAGCAGCTTGGATAGAACAACTAATGAAAAACTGTTTTTT
TRBJ1-2,NA,once,TRBV25-1,CASSESANYGYTF,TGTGCCAGCAGTGAATCAGCTAACTATGGCTACACCTTC
TRBJ2-4,TRBD2,once,TRBV9,CASSVGLAGPKNIQYF,TGTGCCAGCAGCGTAGGACTAGCGGGCCCCAAAAACATTCAGTACTTC
TRBJ2-7,NA,NA,TRBV4-1,CASSQVARSRPQQYF,TGCGCCAGCAGCCAAGTGGCGCGGAGCCGGCCACAGCAGTACTTC
TRBJ2-7,TRBD1,few,TRBV7-3,CASSLYQGAYEQYF,TGTGCCAGCAGCTTGTATCAGGGGGCCTACGAGCAGTACTTC
TRBJ1-1,NA,NA,TRBV19,CASSWGRAGTEAFF,TGTGCCAGTAGTTGGGGCAGGGCTGGCACTGAAGCTTTCTTT
TRBJ2-3,TRBD1,NA,TRBV12-5,CASGPGTGGITDTQYF,TGTGCTAGTGGTCCGGGGACAGGGGGCATCACAGATACGCAGTATTTT
TRBJ1-4,TRBD1,NA,TRBV10-3,CAISDTGGFGEKLFF,TGTGCCATCAGTGACACAGGGGGGTTCGGTGAAAAACTGTTTTTT
TRBJ2-1,NA,few,TRBV5-1,CASSLPSLIEDNEQFF,TGCGCCAGCAGCTTGCCTAGTTTGATAGAGGATAATGAGCAGTTCTTC
TRBJ2-2,TRBD1,once,TRBV2,CASTTGVPTGELFF,TGTGCCAGCACTACAGGGGTCCCAACCGGGGAGCTGTTTTTT
TRBJ2-1,NA,NA,TRBV6-4,CASSPTGRSYNEQFF,TGTGCCAGCAGTCCCACAGGGCGCTCCTACAATGAGCAGTTCTTC
TRBJ2-1,TRBD2,NA,TRBV19,CASSILGTSGDNEQFF,TGTGCCAGTAGTATCCTAGGGACTAGCGGAGACAATGAGCAGTTCTTC
TRBJ2-1,NA,NA,TRBV29-1,CSVEVLRGSNEQFF,TGCAGCGTTGAAGTGCTGCGGGGATCCAATGAGCAGTTCTTC
TRBJ1-5,NA,NA,TRBV6-6,CASRPPGGNSNQPQHF,TGTGCCAGCAGGCCCCCCGGGGGAAATAGCAATCAGCCCCAGCATTTT